This TCR beta chain was sequenced during a study of blood T cells in healthy people across ages. Looking at the study overall: The template switching approach captured approximately one barcoded beta molecule for every two T cells.

A second roughly 7 to 11 cycle PCR used barcoded and J-beta primers. TCRdb reanalysed the 5' RACE reads using MiXCR and keeps one entry per CDR3 protein. The repertoire consists of around 1,700,000 distinct CDR3 sequences, with roughly 27% occurring once and the leading ten covering roughly 8%. This clonotype was detected ten times or more. The germline gives CDR1 LGHNA, CDR2 YSLEER. The CDR3 is 17 amino acids. The V gene lost 0 bases and the J gene lost 4 bases, with 19 bases spanning the gap. V gene TRBV4-3 combines with J gene TRBJ2-7; D perhaps matches TRBD2 (5 bases). The sequencing sample was made of blood. The clonotype originates from a woman in her 30s in good health. The CDR3: CASSQEMSGGSSYEQYF. The CDR3 nucleotides are TGCGCCAGCAGCCAAGAAATGTCAGGTGGGAGTAGTTACGAGCAGTACTTC.